The subject of this entry is one TCR beta chain. This record comes from a study of blood T cell repertoires in COVID-19. The wider study: Samples of COVID-19 (acute and convalescent) were obtained from the United States, Italy and Spain.

This table comes from immunoSEQ multiplex PCR, and its TCRdb copy is limited to in-frame clones, with some not included. The table has over 110,000 clones, over 80% seen once. Cohort assignment relied on participant-reported clinical history. Recovery among Cohort 3 donors was established by two negative PCRs, clearance, or symptom resolution. Per the germline V gene, CDR1 is MGHRA and CDR2 is YSYEKL. With 5 bases clipped from V and 4 bases from J, the junction kept 4 bases outside the gene matches. The CDR3 runs 14 residues. Input material: PBMCs or T cells enriched from blood (not recorded which). The gene calls are TRBV4-1 and TRBJ1-4; 7 nucleotides match TRBD1. The clonotype comes from a man in his 60s who had recovered from COVID-19. This CDR3 is CASSKTGNNEKLFF. The CDR3 DNA is TGCGCCAGCAGCAAGACAGGGAATAATGAAAAACTGTTTTTT.